Below, 10 T cell receptor beta chains from the same sample are listed, as sequenced in a study of cytomegalovirus exposure and HLA in healthy donors. With 60 Vbeta and 13 Jbeta primers, the PCR was carried out. The assay was immunoSEQ multiplex PCR, and TCRdb's table has in-frame clones only and misses some. The sample has just over 200,000 clones; approximately 70% are singletons. Sequencing input: PBMCs. The receptors shown here come from a man aged 35 to 55 in good health and CMV-seropositive.

This clone was seen a handful of times. The chain couples TRBV11-2 to TRBJ2-1, with D possibly TRBD2 on 7 matching bases. Germline V gene data show CDR1 as SGHAT and CDR2 as FQNNGV. Between the trimmed V and J ends, which lost 5 bases and 11 bases, there was a span of 13 bases. The CDR3 totals 12 residues. CDR3 residues: CASSPAGAKQFF. The DNA for the CDR3 is TGTGCCAGCAGCCCGGCGGGGGCAAAGCAGTTCTTC.

This clone has only one observation. V gene TRBV5-6 combines with J gene TRBJ1-6; 8 bases align to TRBD1. The CDR3 length is 16 residues. Germline V gene sequence: CDR1 SGHDT, CDR2 YYEEEE. V lost 4 bases and J lost 10; bases outside the gene matches: 13. In nucleotides, the CDR3 is TGTGCCAGCAGCCCTACGGGCCAGGGGGCAGGATCACCCCTCCACTTT. This codes for CASSPTGQGAGSPLHF.

The genes are TRBV7-2 and TRBJ2-5; 11 positions match TRBD2. The germline gives CDR1 SGHTA, CDR2 FQGNSA. Trimming at V came to 5 bases and at J to 6 bases, leaving 8 bases not matched to a gene. The CDR3 covers 15 residues. As DNA, the CDR3 is TGTGCCAGCAGCCCCTGGGTAGCGGGGGGGCAGACCCAGTACTTC. It is translated as CASSPWVAGGQTQYF.

This clone was recorded a few times. The chain has TRBV6-5 and TRBJ2-5; perhaps TRBD1 as D (6 bases). The V end was cut by 4 bases, the J end by 2 bases, with 11 bases between. Germline CDR1 and CDR2: MNHEY and SVGAGI. This CDR3 has 14 amino acids. Written as DNA, the CDR3 is TGTGCCAGCAGTTTCTTGACAGGTCAAGAGACCCAGTACTTC. It is translated as CASSFLTGQETQYF.

The rearrangement links TRBV19 to TRBJ2-7; tentatively, D is TRBD2 (6 bases). V dropped 3 bases and J dropped 3 bases, with 12 bases sitting between them. CDR1 is LNHDA and CDR2 is SQIVND in the germline V gene (reference sequence). The CDR3 has 14 residues. The CDR3: CASSIGAGSYEQYF. In DNA, the CDR3 is TGTGCCAGTAGTATTGGCGCGGGGAGCTACGAGCAGTACTTC.

This chain joins TRBV5-1 and TRBJ2-7; the D gene is possibly TRBD2 (5 bases). The CDR3 is 14 amino acids. Trimming took off 4 bases at V and 1 base at J, with 12 bases between the two ends. From germline, CDR1 is SGHRS and CDR2 YFSETQ. The CDR3 DNA sequence: TGCGCCAGCAGCCCCCGGACTCCATCCTACGAGCAGTACTTC. Translation gives CASSPRTPSYEQYF.

This clone was seen more than once but under ten times. The chain uses TRBV6-1 and TRBJ2-1, with 9 bases lining up with TRBD2. CDR1 is MNHNS and CDR2 is SASEGT in the germline V gene. The length of the CDR3 is 16 residues. V lost 0 bases, J lost 3 bases, and 3 bases stayed unmatched. CDR3 region: CASSEAWRGGYNEQFF. CDR3 nucleotide sequence: TGTGCCAGCAGTGAAGCCTGGCGGGGGGGCTACAATGAGCAGTTCTTC.

This chain joins TRBV18 and TRBJ1-3; D gene unclear. Trimming took 0 bases from V and 8 from J, leaving 14 bases between them. The CDR3 runs 15 residues. The germline V gene encodes CDR1 KGHSH and CDR2 LQKENI. The CDR3 is CASSPPSVRSDTIYF. The CDR3 DNA reads as TGTGCCAGCTCACCACCGAGCGTCCGATCAGACACCATATATTTT.

J is TRBJ2-5 and V is TRBV28; D possibly corresponds to TRBD2 (6 bases). The DNA matches TRBJ2-7 better at its end, which makes the J call doubtful. The CDR3 has 13 amino acids. Per the germline V gene, CDR1 is MDHEN and CDR2 is SYDVKM. CDR3 protein: CASSLAGNYEQYF. DNA for the CDR3: TGTGCCAGCAGTTTAGCGGGGAACTACGAGCAGTACTTC.

The chain uses TRBV29-1 and TRBJ2-2; D unclear. CDR1 SQVTM and CDR2 ANQGSEA come from the germline V gene. This CDR3 has 13 amino acids. V was trimmed by 3 bases and J by 6 bases, leaving 11 bases between them. The CDR3 bases are TGCAGCGTTGAGACGACATATGCCGGGGAGCTGTTTTTT. It specifies CSVETTYAGELFF.